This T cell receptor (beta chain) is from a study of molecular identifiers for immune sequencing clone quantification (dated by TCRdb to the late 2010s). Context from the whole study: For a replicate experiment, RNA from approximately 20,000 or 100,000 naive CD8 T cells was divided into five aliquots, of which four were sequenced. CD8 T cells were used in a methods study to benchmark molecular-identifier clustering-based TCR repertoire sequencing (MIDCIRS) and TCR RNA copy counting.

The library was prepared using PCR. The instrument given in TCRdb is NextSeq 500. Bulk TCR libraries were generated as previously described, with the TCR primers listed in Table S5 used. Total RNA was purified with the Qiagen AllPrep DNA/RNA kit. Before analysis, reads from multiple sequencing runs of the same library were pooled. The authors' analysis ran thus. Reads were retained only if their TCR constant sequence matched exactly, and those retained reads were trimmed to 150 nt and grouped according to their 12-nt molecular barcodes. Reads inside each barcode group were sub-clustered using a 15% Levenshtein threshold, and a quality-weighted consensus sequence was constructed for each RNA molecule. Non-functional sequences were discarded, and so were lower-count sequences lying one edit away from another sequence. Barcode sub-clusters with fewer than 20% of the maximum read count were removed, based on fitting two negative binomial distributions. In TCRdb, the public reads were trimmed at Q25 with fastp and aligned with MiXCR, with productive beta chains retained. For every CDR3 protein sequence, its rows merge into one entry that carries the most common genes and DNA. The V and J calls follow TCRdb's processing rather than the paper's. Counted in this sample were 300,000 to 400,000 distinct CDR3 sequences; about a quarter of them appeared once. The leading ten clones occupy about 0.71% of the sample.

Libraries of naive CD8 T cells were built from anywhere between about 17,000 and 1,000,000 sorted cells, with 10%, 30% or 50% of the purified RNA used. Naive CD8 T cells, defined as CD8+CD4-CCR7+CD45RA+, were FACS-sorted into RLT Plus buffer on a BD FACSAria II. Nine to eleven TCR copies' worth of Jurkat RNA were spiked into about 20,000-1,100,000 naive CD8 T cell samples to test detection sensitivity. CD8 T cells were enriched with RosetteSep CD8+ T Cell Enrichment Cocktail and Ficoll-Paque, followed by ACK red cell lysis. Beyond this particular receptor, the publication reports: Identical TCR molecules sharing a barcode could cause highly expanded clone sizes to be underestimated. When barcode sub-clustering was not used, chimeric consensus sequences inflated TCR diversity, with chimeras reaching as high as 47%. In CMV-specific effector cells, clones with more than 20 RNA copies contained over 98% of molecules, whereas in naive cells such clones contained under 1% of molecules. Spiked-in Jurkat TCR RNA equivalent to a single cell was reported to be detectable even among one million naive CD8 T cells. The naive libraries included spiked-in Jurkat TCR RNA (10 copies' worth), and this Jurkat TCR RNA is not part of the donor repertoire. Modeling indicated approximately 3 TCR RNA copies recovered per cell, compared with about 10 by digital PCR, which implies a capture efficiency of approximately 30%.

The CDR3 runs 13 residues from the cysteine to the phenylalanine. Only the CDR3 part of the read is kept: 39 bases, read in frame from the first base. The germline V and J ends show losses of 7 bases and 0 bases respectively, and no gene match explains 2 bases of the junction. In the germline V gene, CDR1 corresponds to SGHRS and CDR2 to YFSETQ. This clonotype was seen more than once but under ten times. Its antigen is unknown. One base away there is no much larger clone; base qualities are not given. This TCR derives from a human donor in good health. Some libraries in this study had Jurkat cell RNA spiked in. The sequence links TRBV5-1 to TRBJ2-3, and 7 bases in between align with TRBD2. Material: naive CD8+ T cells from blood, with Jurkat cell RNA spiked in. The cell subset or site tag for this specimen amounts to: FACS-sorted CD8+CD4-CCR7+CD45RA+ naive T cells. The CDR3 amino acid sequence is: CASREDSTDTQYF. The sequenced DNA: TGCGCCAGCCGGGAGGACAGCACAGATACGCAGTATTTT.